Below, one T cell receptor (beta chain) is given with its context. Its antigen is currently unknown. This entry belongs to a study of shared clonotypes between healthy human individuals. The authors loaded 150 to 250 ng DNA, roughly 27,000 T cell genomes, into sorted-subset replicate PCRs. Clones were read by immunoSEQ multiplex PCR, and TCRdb kept only the in-frame ones, dropping some. This table holds around 2.3 million clones, 90% to 97% found once. Every one of the donors was a Caucasian adult that lived in Nashville, Tennessee. Study-wide results and caveats: Relative to their counterparts shared across all four donors, non-shared clonotypes exhibited diminished generation probabilities.

The sample taken for sequencing was naive CD4+ T cells sorted from blood. The subset here: CD45RA+ positively selected. This receptor was obtained from a man aged 18 to 30 in good health.

DNA for the CDR3: TGTGCCAGCAGGTCAGGGGTCTTTAATTCACCCCTCCACTTT. This sequence encodes CASRSGVFNSPLHF. The chain is built from TRBV6-4 and TRBJ1-6; tentative D call: TRBD1 (6 bases). V gave up 6 bases and J gave up 6 bases, with 12 bases separating them. There are 14 residues in the CDR3. Germline CDR1 is MRHNA and CDR2 is SNTAGT.